This T cell receptor (delta chain) emerged from a study of delta chains in infants with herpesvirus infections (dated 2023 in TCRdb). Background on the whole study: A Ugandan infant birth cohort was prospectively followed from birth to characterize gammadelta T cell responses to primary cytomegalovirus (CMV) infection. A public fetal Vdelta1/Vgamma8 gammadelta TCR clonotype was searched for in infants infected with CMV after birth. From PBMC, gammadelta TCRs were sequenced for around 20 CMV-infected infants (one congenitally infected) and 8 CMV-uninfected infants who had sufficient sample available. Blood samples from the infants were grouped into approximate ages of 1.5, 4, 8 and 12 months. Belgian fetal and cord blood gammadelta TCR data that had been published previously were included solely for comparison and were not produced in this cohort.

The library was obtained by RT-PCR. To generate TCR cDNA, RNA from PBMC was reverse transcribed using SuperScript II together with primers specific for the gamma chain and the delta chain. Purification of cDNA was performed with AMPure XP beads, after which the cDNA was amplified and indexed with Illumina adapters by means of the Nextera XT Index Kit. Sequencing of the gammadelta TCR libraries was done on an Illumina MiSeq using a V2 300-cycle kit. Regarding the original processing steps: Using MiXCR v2.1.12, CDR3 sequences were assembled, and reads were mapped onto D, J and V genes obtained from GenBank. Repertoire analyses of the CDR3 clonotypes were performed with VDJtools v1.2.1. Clones were re-identified by TCRdb from the public reads with CATT, and rows with the same DNA were merged. TCRdb, not the authors, supplied the V and J calls. The sample has fewer than 1,500 delta-chain clones on record, around 30% of them singletons. The top ten hold around 23% of the sample.

Pregnant women getting prenatal care were recruited in Kampala, Uganda, and their infants were enrolled; maternal HIV status had to be documented. Families received weekly visits, and collection of infant clinical information, oral swabs and peripheral blood began at 6 weeks of age and continued every 4 months after that. After blood was collected in heparin tubes, PBMC were isolated using Ficoll-Paque density gradient centrifugation and then cryopreserved. The CDR3 spans 16 residues, from the cysteine through the phenylalanine. Here the CDR3 DNA is all that survives: 48 bases in frame from base 1. V is cut back by 1 base and J by 2 bases, with 8 bases in the junction unmatched. The germline V gene (reference sequence) yields TVYSNPD for CDR1 and GDNSRS for CDR2. Paper-wide results and their limitations: Public-clonotype frequency among Vdelta1 cells appeared to correlate inversely with age at infection and decayed rapidly, seemingly not persisting beyond around two months. The public clonotype was detected only at the first time point after infection and was not found in uninfected infants or in infants infected after 120 days. The public Vdelta1 clonotype was detected in about 20% of the 18 CMV-infected infants, namely three infected postnatally before 120 days of age and the congenitally infected infant. Limitations noted by the authors included a small sample size and a lack of race- or environment-matched controls, because nearly all Ugandans acquire CMV before adulthood. In CMV-uninfected infants, the public clonotype might still be present but below the detection limit.

Taking its sample share into account, this clone is large (0.1 to 1%). What antigen it recognizes has not been identified. Nothing much larger sits one base from this clone, and base qualities are not available. The identical CDR3 is also encoded by other nucleotide sequences in the sample. Source: peripheral blood, taken at time point 2 of longitudinal follow-up. The sequence was obtained from a human donor who was a Ugandan infant, either HIV-exposed or HIV-unexposed (not recorded which). This receptor chain uses TRDV3 and TRDJ1; 12 bases in between match TRDD3. The DNA sequence is TGTGCCTTTATGTACTGGGGGATACAGGGGACCGATAAACTCATCTTT. Its protein product is CAFMYWGIQGTDKLIF. The CDR3 plus the reference TRDV3 and TRDJ1 genes for the other parts give the full variable domain: CDKVTQSSPDQTVASGSEVVLLCTYDTVYSNPDLFWYRIRPDYSFQFVFYGDNSRSEGADFTQGRFSVKHILTQKAFHLVISPVRTEDSATYYCAFMYWGIQGTDKLIFGKGTRVTVEP.